This T cell receptor beta chain emerged from a study of blood T cell repertoires in COVID-19. Study in general: From the United States, Italy and Spain came samples of acute and convalescent COVID-19. PBMCs, B-cell-depleted T cells, or T cells provided the cDNA or gDNA that made up the material.

There are 16 residues in the CDR3. Germline loops: CDR1 KGHSH, CDR2 LQKENI. V was trimmed by 3 bases and J by 0 bases, leaving 12 bases between them. Per the original methods: Reference gene primer amplification in the assay estimated nucleated cell counts. Assay: immunoSEQ multiplex PCR; the TCRdb copy retains only in-frame clones and omits some. V, J and clone size are taken as reported in that table, and D and trimming were inferred from the DNA itself. Of approximately 220,000 clones listed, 80% to 90% are singletons. The receptor was derived from a woman of 80 years or more with acute or convalescent COVID-19. The chain uses TRBV18 and TRBJ1-5; TRBD1 might be the D (6 bases). The sequenced material came from peripheral blood. The CDR3 protein is CASSPNTGSSNQPQHF. As DNA, the CDR3 is TGTGCCAGCTCACCGAATACAGGGTCTAGCAATCAGCCCCAGCATTTT.